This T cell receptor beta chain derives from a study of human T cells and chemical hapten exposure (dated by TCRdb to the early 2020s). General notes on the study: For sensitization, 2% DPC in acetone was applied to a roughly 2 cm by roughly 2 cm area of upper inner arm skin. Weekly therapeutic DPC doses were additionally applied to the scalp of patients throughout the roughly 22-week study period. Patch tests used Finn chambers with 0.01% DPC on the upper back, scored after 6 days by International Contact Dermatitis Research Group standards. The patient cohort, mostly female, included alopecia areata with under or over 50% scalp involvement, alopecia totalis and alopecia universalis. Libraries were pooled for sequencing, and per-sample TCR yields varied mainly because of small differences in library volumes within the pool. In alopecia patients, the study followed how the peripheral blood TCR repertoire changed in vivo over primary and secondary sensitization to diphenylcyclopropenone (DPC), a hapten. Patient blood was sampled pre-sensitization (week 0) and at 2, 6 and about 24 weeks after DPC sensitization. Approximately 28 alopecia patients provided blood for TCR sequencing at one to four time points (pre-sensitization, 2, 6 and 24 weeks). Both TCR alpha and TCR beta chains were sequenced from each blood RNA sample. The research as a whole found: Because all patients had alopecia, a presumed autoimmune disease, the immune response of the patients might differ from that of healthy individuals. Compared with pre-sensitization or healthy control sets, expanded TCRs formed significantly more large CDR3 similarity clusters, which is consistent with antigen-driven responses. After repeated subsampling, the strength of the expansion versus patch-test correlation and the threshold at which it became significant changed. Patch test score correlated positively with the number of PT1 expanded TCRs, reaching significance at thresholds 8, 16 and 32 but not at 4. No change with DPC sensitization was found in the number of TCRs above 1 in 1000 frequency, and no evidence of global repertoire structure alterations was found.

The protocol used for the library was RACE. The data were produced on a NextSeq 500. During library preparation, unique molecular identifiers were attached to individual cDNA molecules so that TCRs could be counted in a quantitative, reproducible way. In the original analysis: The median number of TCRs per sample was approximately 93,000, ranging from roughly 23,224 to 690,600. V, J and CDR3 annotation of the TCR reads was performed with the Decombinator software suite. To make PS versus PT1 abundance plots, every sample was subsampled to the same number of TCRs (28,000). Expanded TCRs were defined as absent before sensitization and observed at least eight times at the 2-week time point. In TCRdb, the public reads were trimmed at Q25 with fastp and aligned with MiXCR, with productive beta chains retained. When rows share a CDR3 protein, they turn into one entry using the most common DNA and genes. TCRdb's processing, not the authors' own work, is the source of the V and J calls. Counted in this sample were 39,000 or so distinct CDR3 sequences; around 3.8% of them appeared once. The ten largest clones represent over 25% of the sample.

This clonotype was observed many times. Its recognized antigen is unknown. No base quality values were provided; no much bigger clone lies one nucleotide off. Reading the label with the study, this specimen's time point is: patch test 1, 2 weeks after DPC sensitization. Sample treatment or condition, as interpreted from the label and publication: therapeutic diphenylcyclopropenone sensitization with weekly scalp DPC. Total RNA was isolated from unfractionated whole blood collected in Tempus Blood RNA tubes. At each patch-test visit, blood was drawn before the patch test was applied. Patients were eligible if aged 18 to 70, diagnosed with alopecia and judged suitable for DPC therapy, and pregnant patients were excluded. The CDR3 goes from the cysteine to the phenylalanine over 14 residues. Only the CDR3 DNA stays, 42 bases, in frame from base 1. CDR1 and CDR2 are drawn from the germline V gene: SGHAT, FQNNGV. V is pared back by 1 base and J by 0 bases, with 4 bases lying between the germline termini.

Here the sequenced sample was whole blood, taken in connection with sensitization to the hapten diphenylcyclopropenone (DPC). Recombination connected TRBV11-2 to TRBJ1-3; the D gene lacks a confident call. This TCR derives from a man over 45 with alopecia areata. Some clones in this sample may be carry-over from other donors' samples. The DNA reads TGTGCCAGCAGCTTAGTGAGCTCTGGAAACACCATATATTTT. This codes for CASSLVSSGNTIYF.